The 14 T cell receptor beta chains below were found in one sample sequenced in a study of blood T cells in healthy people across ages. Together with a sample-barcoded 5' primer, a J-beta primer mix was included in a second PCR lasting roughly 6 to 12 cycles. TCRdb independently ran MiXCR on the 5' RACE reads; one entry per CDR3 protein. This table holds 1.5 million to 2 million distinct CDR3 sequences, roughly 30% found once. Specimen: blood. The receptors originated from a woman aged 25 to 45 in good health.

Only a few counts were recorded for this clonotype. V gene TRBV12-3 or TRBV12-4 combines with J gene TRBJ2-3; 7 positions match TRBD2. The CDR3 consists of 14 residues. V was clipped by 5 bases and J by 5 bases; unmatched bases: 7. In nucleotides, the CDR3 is TGTGCCAGCAGTCCGGGGGGTCCACAAGATACGCAGTATTTT. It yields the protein CASSPGGPQDTQYF.

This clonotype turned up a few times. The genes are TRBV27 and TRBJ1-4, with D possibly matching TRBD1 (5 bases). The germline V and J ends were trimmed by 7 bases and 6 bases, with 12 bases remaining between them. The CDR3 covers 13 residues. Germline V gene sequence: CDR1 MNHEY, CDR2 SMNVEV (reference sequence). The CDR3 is CASKGATDEKLFF. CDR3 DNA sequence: TGTGCCAGCAAAGGTGCGACAGATGAAAAACTGTTTTTT. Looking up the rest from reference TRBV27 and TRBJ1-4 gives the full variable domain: EAQVTQNPRYLITVTGKKLTVTCSQNMNHEYMSWYRQDPGLGLRQIYYSMNVEVTDKGDVPEGYKVSRKEKRNFPLILESPSPNQTSLYFCASKGATDEKLFFGSGTQLSVL.

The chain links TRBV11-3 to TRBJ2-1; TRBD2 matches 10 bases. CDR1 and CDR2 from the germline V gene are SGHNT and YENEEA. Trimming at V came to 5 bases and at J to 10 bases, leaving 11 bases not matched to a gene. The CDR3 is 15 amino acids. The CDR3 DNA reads TGTGCCAGCAGCCTTTCCGGGAGACTAGCGGGCGAGCAGTTCTTC. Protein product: CASSLSGRLAGEQFF.

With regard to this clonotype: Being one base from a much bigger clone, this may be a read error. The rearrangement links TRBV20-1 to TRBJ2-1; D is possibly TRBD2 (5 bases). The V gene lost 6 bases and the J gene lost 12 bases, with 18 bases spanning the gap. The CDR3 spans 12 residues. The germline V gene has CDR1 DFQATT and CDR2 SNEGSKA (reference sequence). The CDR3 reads CSAPMAGEGQFF. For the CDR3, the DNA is TGCAGTGCCCCCATGGCGGGCGAAGGGCAGTTCTTC.

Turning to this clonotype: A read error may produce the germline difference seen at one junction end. The chain's CDR3 is CASNLGGQGLQETQYF. The CDR3 DNA reads TGCGCCAGCAACTTGGGAGGGCAGGGACTCCAAGAGACCCAGTACTTC. The chain is built from TRBV5-1 and TRBJ2-5; 7 nucleotides line up with TRBD2. In germline, CDR1 is SGHRS, CDR2 YFSETQ. There are 16 residues in the CDR3.

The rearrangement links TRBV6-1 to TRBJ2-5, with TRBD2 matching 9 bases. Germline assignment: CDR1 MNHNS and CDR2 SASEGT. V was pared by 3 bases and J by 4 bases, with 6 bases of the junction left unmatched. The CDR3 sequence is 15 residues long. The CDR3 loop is CASSDQRGDRETQYF. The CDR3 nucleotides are TGTGCCAGCAGTGACCAGCGGGGGGACCGAGAGACCCAGTACTTC.

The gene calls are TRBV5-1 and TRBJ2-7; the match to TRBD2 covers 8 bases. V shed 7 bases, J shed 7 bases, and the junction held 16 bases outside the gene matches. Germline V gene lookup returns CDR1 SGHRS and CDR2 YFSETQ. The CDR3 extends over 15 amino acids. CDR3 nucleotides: TGCGCCAGCTGCCGAGGACAGCTGGGACTAGATGAGCAGTACTTC. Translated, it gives CASCRGQLGLDEQYF.

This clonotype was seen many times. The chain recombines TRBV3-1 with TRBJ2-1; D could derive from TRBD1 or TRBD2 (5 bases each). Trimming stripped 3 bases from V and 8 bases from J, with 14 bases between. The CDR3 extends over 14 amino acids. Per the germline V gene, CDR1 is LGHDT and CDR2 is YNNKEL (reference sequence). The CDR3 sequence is CASSQRASRDEQFF. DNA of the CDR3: TGTGCCAGCAGCCAGCGGGCTAGCAGGGATGAGCAGTTCTTC.

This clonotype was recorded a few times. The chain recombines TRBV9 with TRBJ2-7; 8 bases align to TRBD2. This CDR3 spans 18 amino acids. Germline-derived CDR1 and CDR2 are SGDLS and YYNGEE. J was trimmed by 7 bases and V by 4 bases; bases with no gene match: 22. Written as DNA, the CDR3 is TGTGCCAGCAGCCGCCCCTTTGCGGGGGGCGTAACCTACAATGAGCAGTACTTC. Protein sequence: CASSRPFAGGVTYNEQYF.

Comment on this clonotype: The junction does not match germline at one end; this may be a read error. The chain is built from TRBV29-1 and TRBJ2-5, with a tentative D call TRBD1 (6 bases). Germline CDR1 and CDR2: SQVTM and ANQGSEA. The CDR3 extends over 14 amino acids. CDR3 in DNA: TGCGGCGTTCTAGCATTGAGGGGGCAAGAGACCCAGTACTTC. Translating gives CGVLALRGQETQYF.

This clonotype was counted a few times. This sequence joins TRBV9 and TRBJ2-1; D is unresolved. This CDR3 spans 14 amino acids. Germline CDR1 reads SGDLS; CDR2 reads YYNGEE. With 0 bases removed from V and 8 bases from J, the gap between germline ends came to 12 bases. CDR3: CASSVETATDEQFF. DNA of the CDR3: TGTGCCAGCAGCGTAGAGACCGCGACGGATGAGCAGTTCTTC. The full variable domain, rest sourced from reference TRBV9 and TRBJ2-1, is DSGVTQTPKHLITATGQRVTLRCSPRSGDLSVYWYQQSLDQGLQFLIQYYNGEERAKGNILERFSAQQFPDLHSELNLSSLELGDSALYFCASSVETATDEQFFGPGTRLTVL.

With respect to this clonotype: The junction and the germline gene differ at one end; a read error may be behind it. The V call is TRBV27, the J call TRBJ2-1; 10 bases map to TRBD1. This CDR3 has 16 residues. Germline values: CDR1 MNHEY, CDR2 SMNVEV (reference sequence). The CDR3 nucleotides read TGTGCCAGCAGTTTATTGCTGGGACAGGGGAACAATGGGCAGTTCTTC. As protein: CASSLLLGQGNNGQFF.

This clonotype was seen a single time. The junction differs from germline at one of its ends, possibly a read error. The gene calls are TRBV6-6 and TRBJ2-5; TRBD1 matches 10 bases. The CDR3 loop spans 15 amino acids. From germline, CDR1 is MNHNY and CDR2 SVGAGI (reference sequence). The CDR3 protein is CVSRPDRGDQETQYF. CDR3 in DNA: TGTGTCAGCAGACCGGACAGGGGGGACCAAGAGACCCAGTACTTC.

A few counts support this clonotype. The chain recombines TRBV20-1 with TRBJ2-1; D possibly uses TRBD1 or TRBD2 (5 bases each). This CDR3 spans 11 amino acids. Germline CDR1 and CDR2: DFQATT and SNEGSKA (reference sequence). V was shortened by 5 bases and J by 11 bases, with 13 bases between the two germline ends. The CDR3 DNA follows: TGCAGTGCTCCTCGAGGGACCCAGCAGTTCTTC. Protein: CSAPRGTQQFF.